This TCR beta chain was profiled in a study of T cell responses to AZD1222 COVID-19 vaccine. Generated by immunoSEQ multiplex PCR, the TCRdb table keeps only in-frame clones and is missing some. The table includes 200,000 or so clones, approximately 93% detected once. This sample comprised peripheral blood, obtained 28 days after the second AZD1222 dose. The receptor's source is an adult who received the AZD1222 COVID-19 vaccine.

CDR3 region: CASSSESQETQYF. In DNA form, the CDR3 reads TGTGCCAGCAGCTCAGAGTCACAAGAGACCCAGTACTTC. The chain couples TRBV7-8 to TRBJ2-5, with no clear D. CDR1 SGHVS and CDR2 FQNEAQ come from the germline V gene. Trimming removed 4 bases at V and 2 bases at J, with 8 bases between. This CDR3 has 13 residues.